This T cell receptor beta chain originates from a study of CD8 T cells in ankylosing spondylitis. The CDR3 totals 15 residues. The germline V gene has CDR1 MNHEY and CDR2 SVGAGI. Trimming took off 0 bases at V and 2 bases at J, with 10 bases between the two ends. This clonotype turned up a few times. What it binds is unknown. Study-wide results and limits: One TCR beta motif, made up of eight highly homologous variants, appeared characteristic of ankylosing spondylitis blood. Earlier authors reported some of these motif variants in reactive arthritis synovial fluid and blood. Disease-linked clones were reportedly significantly enriched in matched ankylosing spondylitis synovial fluid.

TCRdb reprocessed the 5' RACE reads with MiXCR, giving one entry per CDR3 protein. The sample shows 200,000 to 250,000 distinct CDR3 sequences, 7% to 8% of them seen only once. This chain joins TRBV6-5 and TRBJ1-1; D gene uncertain. The specimen was blood, either unsorted or a sorted T cell fraction (not recorded which). The clonotype comes from a male donor with ankylosing spondylitis. CDR3 coding DNA: TGTGCCAGCAGTTACTCGTGGGGAGGAAACACTGAAGCTTTCTTT. Protein: CASSYSWGGNTEAFF.